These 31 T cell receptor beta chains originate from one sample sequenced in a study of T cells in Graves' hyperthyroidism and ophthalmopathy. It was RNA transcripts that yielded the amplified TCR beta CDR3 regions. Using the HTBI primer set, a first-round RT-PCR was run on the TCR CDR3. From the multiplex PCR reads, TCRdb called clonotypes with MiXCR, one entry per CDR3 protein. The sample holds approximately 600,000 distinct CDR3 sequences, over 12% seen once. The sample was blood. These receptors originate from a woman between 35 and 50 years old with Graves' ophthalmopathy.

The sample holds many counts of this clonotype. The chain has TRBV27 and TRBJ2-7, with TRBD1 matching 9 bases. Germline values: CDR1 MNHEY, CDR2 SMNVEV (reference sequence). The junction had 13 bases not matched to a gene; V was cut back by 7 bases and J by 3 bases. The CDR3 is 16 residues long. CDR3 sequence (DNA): TGTGCCAGCATGCTTCGAATAGGGACAGGGCTCTACGAGCAGTACTTC. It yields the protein CASMLRIGTGLYEQYF.

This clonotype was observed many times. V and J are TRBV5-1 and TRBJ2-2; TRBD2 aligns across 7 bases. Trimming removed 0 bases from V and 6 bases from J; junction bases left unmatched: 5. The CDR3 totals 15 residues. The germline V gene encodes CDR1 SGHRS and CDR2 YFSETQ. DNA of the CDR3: TGCGCCAGCAGCTTGGCCAATCGGGGGGCCGGGGAGCTGTTTTTT. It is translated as CASSLANRGAGELFF.

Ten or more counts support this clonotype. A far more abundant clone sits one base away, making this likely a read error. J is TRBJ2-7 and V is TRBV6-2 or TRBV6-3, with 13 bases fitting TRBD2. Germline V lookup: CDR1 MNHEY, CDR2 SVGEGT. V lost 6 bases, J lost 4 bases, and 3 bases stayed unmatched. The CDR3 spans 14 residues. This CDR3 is CASSRTSGRYEQYF. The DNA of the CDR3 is TGTGCCAGCAGCCGGACTAGCGGGAGATACGAGCAGTACTTC.

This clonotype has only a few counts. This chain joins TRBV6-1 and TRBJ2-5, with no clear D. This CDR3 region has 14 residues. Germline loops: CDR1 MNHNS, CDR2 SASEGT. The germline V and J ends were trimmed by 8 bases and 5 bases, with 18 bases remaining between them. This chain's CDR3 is CASGRLTNGETQYF. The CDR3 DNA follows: TGTGCCAGCGGTCGACTCACCAACGGGGAGACCCAGTACTTC.

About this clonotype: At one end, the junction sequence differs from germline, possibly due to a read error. CDR3 nucleotides: TGTGTCAGCTCACGTTTTGTGGCAGAAGTCAATTCACCCCTCCACTTT. Protein sequence: CVSSRFVAEVNSPLHF. The gene calls are TRBV18 and TRBJ1-6; D is unclear. The CDR3 is 16 amino acids. The germline CDR1 and CDR2 sequences are KGHSH and LQKENI.

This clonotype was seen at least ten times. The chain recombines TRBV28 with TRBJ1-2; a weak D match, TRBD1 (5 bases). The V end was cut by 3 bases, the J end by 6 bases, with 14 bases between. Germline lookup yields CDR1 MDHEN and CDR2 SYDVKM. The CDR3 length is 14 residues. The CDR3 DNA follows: TGTGCCAGCAGTTTTATGGGGGGATTTCATGGCTACACCTTC. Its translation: CASSFMGGFHGYTF.

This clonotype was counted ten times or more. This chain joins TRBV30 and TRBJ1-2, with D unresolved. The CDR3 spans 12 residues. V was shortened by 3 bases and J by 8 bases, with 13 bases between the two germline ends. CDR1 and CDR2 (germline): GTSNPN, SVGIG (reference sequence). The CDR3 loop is CAWSRTRGGYTF. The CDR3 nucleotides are TGTGCCTGGAGCCGGACCCGAGGGGGCTACACCTTC.

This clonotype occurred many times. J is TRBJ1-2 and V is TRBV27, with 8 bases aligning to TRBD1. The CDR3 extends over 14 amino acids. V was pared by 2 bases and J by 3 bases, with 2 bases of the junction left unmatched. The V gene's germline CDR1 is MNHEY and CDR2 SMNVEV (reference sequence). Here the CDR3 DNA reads TGTGCCAGCAGTTTAACAGGGGGTTACTATGGCTACACCTTC. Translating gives CASSLTGGYYGYTF.

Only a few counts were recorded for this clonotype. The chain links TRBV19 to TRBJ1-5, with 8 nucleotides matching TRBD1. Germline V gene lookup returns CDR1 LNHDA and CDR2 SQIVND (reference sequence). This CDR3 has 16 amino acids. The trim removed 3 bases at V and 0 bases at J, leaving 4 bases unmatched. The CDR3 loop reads CASSIRDRHSNQPQHF. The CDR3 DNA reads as TGTGCCAGTAGTATTCGGGACAGGCATAGCAATCAGCCCCAGCATTTT.

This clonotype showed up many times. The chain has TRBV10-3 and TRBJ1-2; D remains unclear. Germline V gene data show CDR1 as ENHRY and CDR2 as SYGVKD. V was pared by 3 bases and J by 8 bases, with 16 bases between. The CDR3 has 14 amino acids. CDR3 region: CAISDREAASGYTF. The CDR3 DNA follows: TGTGCCATCAGTGATCGGGAGGCGGCGAGCGGCTACACCTTC.

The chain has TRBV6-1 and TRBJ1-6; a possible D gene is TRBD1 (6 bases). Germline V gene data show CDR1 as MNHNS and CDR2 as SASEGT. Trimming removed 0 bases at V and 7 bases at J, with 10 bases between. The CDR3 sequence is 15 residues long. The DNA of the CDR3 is TGTGCCAGCAGTGAAGCGCAGGGGCCGAATTCACCCCTCCACTTT. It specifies CASSEAQGPNSPLHF.

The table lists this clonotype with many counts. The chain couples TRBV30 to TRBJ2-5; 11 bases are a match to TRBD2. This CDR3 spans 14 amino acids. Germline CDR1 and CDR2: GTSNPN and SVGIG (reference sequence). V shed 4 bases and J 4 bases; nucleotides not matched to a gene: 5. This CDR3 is CAWIDSGRGETQYF. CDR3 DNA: TGTGCCTGGATCGATAGCGGGAGGGGAGAGACCCAGTACTTC.

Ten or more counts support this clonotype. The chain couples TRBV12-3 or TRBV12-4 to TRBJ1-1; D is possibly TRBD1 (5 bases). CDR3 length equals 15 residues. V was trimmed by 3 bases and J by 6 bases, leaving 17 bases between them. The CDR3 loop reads CASSLRVGGVAEAFF. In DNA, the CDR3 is TGTGCCAGCAGTTTGAGGGTGGGGGGGGTGGCTGAAGCTTTCTTT.

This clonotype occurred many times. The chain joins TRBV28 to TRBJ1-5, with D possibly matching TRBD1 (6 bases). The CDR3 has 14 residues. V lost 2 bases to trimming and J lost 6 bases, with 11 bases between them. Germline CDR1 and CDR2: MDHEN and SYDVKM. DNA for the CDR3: TGTGCCAGCAGTTTAAGGGGGGTTTCTCAGCCCCAGCATTTT. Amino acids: CASSLRGVSQPQHF.

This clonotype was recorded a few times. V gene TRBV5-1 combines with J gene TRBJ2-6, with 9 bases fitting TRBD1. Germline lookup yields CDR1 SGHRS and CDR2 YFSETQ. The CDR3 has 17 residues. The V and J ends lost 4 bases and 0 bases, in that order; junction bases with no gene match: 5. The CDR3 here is CASSPGQGSSGANVLTF. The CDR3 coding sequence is TGCGCCAGCAGCCCGGGACAGGGCAGCTCTGGGGCCAACGTCCTGACTTTC.

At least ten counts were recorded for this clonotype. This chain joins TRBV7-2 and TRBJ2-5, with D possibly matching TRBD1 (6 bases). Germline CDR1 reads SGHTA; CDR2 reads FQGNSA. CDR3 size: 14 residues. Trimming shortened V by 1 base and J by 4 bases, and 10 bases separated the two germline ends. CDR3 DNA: TGTGCCAGCAGCTTAGTACAGGGCGGAGAGACCCAGTACTTC. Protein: CASSLVQGGETQYF.

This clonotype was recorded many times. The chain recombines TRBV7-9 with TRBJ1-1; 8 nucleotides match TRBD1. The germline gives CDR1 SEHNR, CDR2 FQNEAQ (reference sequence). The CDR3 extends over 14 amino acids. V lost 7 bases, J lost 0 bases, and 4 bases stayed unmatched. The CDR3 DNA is TGTGCCAGCACCAACAGGGGGATGAACACTGAAGCTTTCTTT. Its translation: CASTNRGMNTEAFF.

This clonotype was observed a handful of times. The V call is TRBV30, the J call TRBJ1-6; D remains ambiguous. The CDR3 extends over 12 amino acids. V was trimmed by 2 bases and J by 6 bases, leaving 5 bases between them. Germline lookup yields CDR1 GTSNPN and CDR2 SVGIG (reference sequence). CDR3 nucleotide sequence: TGTGCCTGGAGTCGGGCTAATTCACCCCTCCACTTT. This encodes CAWSRANSPLHF.

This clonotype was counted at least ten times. The CDR3 sequence is CASSFGTLAGGPGTYEQYF. CDR3 coding DNA: TGTGCCAGCAGTTTTGGTACACTAGCGGGAGGGCCTGGGACCTACGAGCAGTACTTC. The chain links TRBV28 to TRBJ2-7; 13 bases align to TRBD2. Germline assignment: CDR1 MDHEN and CDR2 SYDVKM. The CDR3 is 19 amino acids. V was pared by 3 bases and J by 2 bases, with 13 bases of the junction left unmatched.

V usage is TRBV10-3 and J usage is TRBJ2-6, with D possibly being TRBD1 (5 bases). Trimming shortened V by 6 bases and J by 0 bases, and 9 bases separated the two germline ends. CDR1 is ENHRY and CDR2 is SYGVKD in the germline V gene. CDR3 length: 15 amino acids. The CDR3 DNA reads TGTGCCATCAGCCCAGGGATCTCTGGGGCCAACGTCCTGACTTTC. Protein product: CAISPGISGANVLTF.

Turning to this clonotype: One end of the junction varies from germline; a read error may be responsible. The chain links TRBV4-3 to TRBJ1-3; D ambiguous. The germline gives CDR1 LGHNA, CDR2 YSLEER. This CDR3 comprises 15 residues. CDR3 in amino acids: CTSSQEDTSGNTIYF. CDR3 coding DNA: TGCACCAGCAGCCAGGAAGACACCTCTGGAAACACCATATATTTT.

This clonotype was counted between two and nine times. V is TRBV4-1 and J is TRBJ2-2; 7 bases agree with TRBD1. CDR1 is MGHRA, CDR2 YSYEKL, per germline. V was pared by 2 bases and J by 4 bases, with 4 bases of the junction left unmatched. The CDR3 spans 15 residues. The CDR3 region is CASSQSQGSTGELFF. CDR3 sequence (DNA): TGCGCCAGCAGCCAATCACAGGGGAGCACCGGGGAGCTGTTTTTT.

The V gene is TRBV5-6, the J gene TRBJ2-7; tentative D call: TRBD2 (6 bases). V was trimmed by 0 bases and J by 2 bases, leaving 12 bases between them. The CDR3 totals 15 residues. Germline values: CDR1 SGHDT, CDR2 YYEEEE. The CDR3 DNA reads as TGTGCCAGCAGCTTGGCCGAGCGGGTCGCCTACGAGCAGTACTTC. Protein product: CASSLAERVAYEQYF.

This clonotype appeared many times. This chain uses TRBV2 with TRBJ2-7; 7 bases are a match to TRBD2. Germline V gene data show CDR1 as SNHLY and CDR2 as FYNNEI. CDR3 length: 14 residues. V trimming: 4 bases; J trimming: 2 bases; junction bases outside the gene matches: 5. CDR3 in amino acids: CASSGWTSPYEQYF. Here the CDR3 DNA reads TGTGCCAGCAGTGGATGGACTAGTCCCTACGAGCAGTACTTC.

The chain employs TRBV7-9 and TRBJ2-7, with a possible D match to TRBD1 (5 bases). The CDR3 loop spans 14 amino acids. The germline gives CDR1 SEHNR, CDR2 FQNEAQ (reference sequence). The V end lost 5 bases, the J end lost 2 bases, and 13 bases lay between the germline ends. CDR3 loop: CASSPSTATYEQYF. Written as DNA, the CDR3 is TGTGCCAGCAGCCCCTCGACAGCGACCTACGAGCAGTACTTC.

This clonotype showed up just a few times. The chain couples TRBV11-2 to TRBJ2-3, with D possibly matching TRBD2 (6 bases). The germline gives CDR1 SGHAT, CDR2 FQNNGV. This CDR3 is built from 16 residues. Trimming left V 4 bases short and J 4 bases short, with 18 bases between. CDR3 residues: CASSSRLVGAADTQYF. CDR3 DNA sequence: TGTGCCAGCAGCTCCAGACTAGTAGGGGCCGCAGATACGCAGTATTTT.

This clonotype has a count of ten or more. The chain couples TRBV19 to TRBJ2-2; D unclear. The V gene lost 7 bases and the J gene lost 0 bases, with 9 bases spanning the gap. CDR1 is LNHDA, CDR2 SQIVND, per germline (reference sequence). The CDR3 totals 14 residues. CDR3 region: CASTLQPNTGELFF. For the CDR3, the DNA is TGTGCCAGTACACTACAGCCGAACACCGGGGAGCTGTTTTTT.

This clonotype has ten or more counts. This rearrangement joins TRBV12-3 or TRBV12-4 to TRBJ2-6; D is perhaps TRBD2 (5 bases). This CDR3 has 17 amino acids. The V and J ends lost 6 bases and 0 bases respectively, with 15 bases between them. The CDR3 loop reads CASSLPGWHSGANVLTF. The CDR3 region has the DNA TGTGCCAGCAGCCTCCCGGGGTGGCACTCTGGGGCCAACGTCCTGACTTTC.

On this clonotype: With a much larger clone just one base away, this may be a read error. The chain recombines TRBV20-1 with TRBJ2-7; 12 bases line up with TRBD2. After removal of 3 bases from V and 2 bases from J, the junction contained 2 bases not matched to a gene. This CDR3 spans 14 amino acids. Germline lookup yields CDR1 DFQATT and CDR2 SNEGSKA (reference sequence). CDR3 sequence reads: CSASRLAGAYEQYF. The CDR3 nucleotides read TGCAGTGCTAGCCGACTAGCGGGAGCCTACGAGCAGTACTTC.

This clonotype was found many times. This CDR3 reads CSASPWGSYEQYF. The CDR3 region has the DNA TGCAGTGCTAGTCCCTGGGGCTCCTACGAGCAGTACTTC. The chain joins TRBV20-1 to TRBJ2-7; the D is unclear. The CDR3 sequence is 13 residues long. The germline gives CDR1 DFQATT, CDR2 SNEGSKA (reference sequence). Between the trimmed V and J ends, which lost 3 bases and 0 bases, there was a span of 9 bases.

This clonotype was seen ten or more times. DNA of the CDR3: TGTGCCAGCAGGACTAGCGGGGGGATAGATGGGCCCTACGAGCAGTACTTC. Translation: CASRTSGGIDGPYEQYF. The J gene is TRBJ2-7, the V gene TRBV28, with 13 bases identical to TRBD2. V lost 6 bases and J lost 2; bases outside the gene matches: 10. The CDR3 has 17 residues. Germline V lookup: CDR1 MDHEN, CDR2 SYDVKM.